The text below deals with one T cell receptor (beta chain). It lacks a known antigen. Base qualities were left out, and no much larger clone turns up one base away. These data belong to a study of blood T cells in healthy people across ages (dated by TCRdb to the mid-2010s). With respect to the entire study: In model experiments, template switching captured about one uniquely barcoded TCR beta cDNA molecule for every two T cells. To track age-related changes in TCR beta repertoire diversity, the study relied on deep sequencing normalized with unique cDNA molecular identifiers. Four age groups were formed from the donors: young (average 16 years), middle-aged (less than 40), aged (around 62) and long-lived (82). To avoid experimental bias, donors of different ages were spread randomly across the sequencing lanes. Two additional independent replicas of 1 million unique cDNA reads from the same blood draw were analyzed for two donors (one aged 18 to 29 and one aged 80 or older). Broad study findings and their caveats: Compared with the aged group, more naive CD4+ T cells, fewer expanded clones and increased TCR diversity were shown by the long-lived group, suggesting age selection. Because profiling used bulk unsorted PBMCs, naive and antigen-experienced compartments could not be compared conclusively. The CMV infection status of donors was not known, potentially confounding age-related changes in expanded clonotypes. There was a strong correlation between observed TCR beta diversity and the percentage of naive T cells measured by flow cytometry. Observed TCR beta diversity per million T cells fell roughly linearly with age, and a significant reduction was already apparent by age about 43. Estimates of total diversity from one million sequenced T cells were regarded as lower bounds and underestimates.

Library preparation used 5' RACE. A second PCR of roughly 6 to 11 cycles was run with a J-beta primer mix and a sample-barcoded 5' primer. Each TCR beta cDNA molecule received a unique molecular identifier from a template-switch 5' adaptor carrying 12 random nucleotides. At least 3 million CDR3-containing paired-end reads were obtained from each sample. The Mint cDNA synthesis kit, primed by a TRBC-specific oligonucleotide, was used to synthesize first-strand cDNA from all RNA. Following uracil-DNA glycosylase treatment, a first 18-cycle PCR with universal primers M1SS and BC2_uni_R was performed on all cDNA. The paper's data handling went like this. Normalization of each sample was performed by random selection of 1 million high-quality reads, each carrying a distinct molecular identifier. Reads sharing molecular identifiers were discarded rather than binned into consensus sequences. MiTCR, run with a Q25 quality threshold and the strictest error-elimination algorithm, handled CDR3 identification, clonotype clustering and error correction. A nonparametric unseen species model using Euler transformation provided a lower-bound estimate of total TCR beta diversity. TCRdb reworked the public reads: Q25 trimming with fastp, MiXCR clone assembly, productive beta chains retained. Rows with one shared CDR3 protein collapse into an entry with the most common genes and DNA. The V and J calls shown here were made by TCRdb, not taken from the authors' results. In this sample the table shows 1.8 million or so distinct CDR3 sequences, approximately 40% of which occur a single time. Roughly 23% of the sample is in the top ten clones.

The donors were 40 or so Caucasian individuals from Russia, aged roughly 6 to 90 years, who were systemically healthy. Each donor gave 9.5 to 10 milliliters of peripheral blood, drawn into EDTA-treated Vacutainer tubes. Ficoll-Paque density-gradient centrifugation was used to isolate PBMCs, with at least 6 million obtained per sample. Total RNA, at least 6 micrograms per sample, was extracted from PBMCs with Trizol reagent. Naive CD45RAhigh/CD27high T cell percentages were measured by flow cytometry on a PBMC aliquot from every donor. The CDR3 holds 12 amino acids from the cysteine to the phenylalanine. Just CDR3 DNA is preserved here, 36 bases in frame from base 1. Deletion took 7 bases off V and 14 bases off J, with a span of 15 bases between the germline ends. The CDR1 and CDR2 encoded by the germline V gene (reference sequence) are SEHNR and FQNEAQ.

The rearrangement combines TRBV7-9 with TRBJ1-6; perhaps TRBD1 is the D gene, with 5 bases matching. This TCR was sampled from a human donor in good health. Source material: blood. CDR3 loop: CASTERGDSLHF. The sequenced DNA is TGTGCCAGCACTGAACGAGGGGATTCCCTCCACTTT.